The rows below give T cell receptor beta chains drawn from one sample of a study of cytomegalovirus exposure and HLA in healthy donors. Profiling relied on immunoSEQ multiplex PCR, and the TCRdb table lists in-frame clones only, not all of them. The sample shows 160,000 or so clones, 80% of them seen only once. The sample comprised PBMCs. These receptors came from a man aged 30 to 45 in good health and CMV-seronegative. Each CDR3 is given with its conserved first and last residue. D genes are given only for firm matches. A clone size is listed for some rows: how often the clone was seen (once, few, many), or a class if it is expanded.

size	J	V	D	CDR3	DNA
-	TRBJ2-1	TRBV5-1	-	CASSFSPLNEQFF	TGCGCCAGCAGCTTTAGTCCATTGAATGAGCAGTTCTTC
-	TRBJ1-2	TRBV2	-	CASRGGNNYGYTF	TGTGCCAGCAGGGGGGGGAATAACTATGGCTACACCTTC
few	TRBJ2-3	TRBV30	TRBD2	CAWSPLAGGTDTQYF	TGTGCCTGGAGTCCCCTAGCGGGAGGGACAGATACGCAGTATTTT
-	TRBJ1-5	TRBV28	TRBD1	CASSSGQGNQPQHF	TGTGCCAGCAGTTCGGGACAGGGCAATCAGCCCCAGCATTTT
-	TRBJ1-5	TRBV27	-	CASSGRGWDNQPQHF	TGTGCCAGCAGTGGCCGAGGGTGGGATAATCAGCCCCAGCATTTT
few	TRBJ2-7	TRBV7-9	TRBD1	CASSQGGATEASYEQYF	TGTGCCAGCAGTCAAGGGGGCGCGACAGAGGCATCCTACGAGCAGTACTTC
-	TRBJ2-7	TRBV5-1	-	CASSLGPEQYF	TGCGCCAGCAGCTTGGGGCCCGAGCAGTACTTC
-	TRBJ2-1	TRBV21-1	-	CASSIGGSYNEQFF	TGTGCCAGCAGCATAGGGGGATCCTACAATGAGCAGTTCTTC
-	TRBJ1-2	TRBV6-5	-	CASSYSRGNNYGYTF	TGTGCCAGCAGTTACTCACGAGGGAACAACTATGGCTACACCTTC
once	TRBJ1-2	TRBV2	-	CASSSDSTKYGYTF	TGTGCCAGCAGCTCAGACAGTACAAAGTATGGCTACACCTTC
-	TRBJ2-7	TRBV27	TRBD2	CASTPYGSGSRGDEQYF	TGTGCCAGCACTCCATATGGTAGCGGGAGTCGGGGTGATGAGCAGTACTTC
-	TRBJ2-1	TRBV6-5	TRBD1	CASSFTGGTYNEQFF	TGTGCCAGCAGTTTTACAGGGGGGACCTACAATGAGCAGTTCTTC
-	TRBJ1-6	TRBV10-1	-	CATPPGPPSPLHF	TGCGCCACCCCACCGGGTCCCCCTTCACCCCTCCACTTT
few	TRBJ2-7	TRBV27	-	CASSARIRGEQYF	TGTGCCAGCAGTGCCCGCATCAGAGGAGAGCAGTACTTC
few	TRBJ1-1	TRBV5-4	TRBD1	CASNLQGAVTEAFF	TGTGCCAGCAATCTACAGGGGGCTGTCACTGAAGCTTTCTTT
-	TRBJ1-2	TRBV28	-	CASRRIRGNYGYTF	TGTGCCAGCCGACGTATTCGGGGGAACTATGGCTACACCTTC
few	TRBJ2-7	TRBV9	-	CASSAYRSDEQYF	TGTGCCAGCAGCGCCTACAGGAGCGACGAGCAGTACTTC
few	TRBJ2-3	TRBV28	-	CASSFSFTGIRTDTQYF	TGTGCCAGCAGTTTCTCCTTTACAGGAATCCGCACAGATACGCAGTATTTT
once	TRBJ2-1	TRBV19	TRBD2	CASSKLANFGGNEQFF	TGTGCCAGTAGTAAATTGGCGAACTTCGGGGGGAATGAGCAGTTCTTC
many	TRBJ2-7	TRBV2	TRBD1	CASSRDRDSYEQYF	TGTGCCAGCAGTAGAGACAGGGACTCCTACGAGCAGTACTTC
-	TRBJ2-3	TRBV14	-	CASSQPAEEAGTDTQYF	TGTGCCAGCAGCCAACCTGCGGAAGAAGCTGGCACAGATACGCAGTATTTT
-	TRBJ2-1	TRBV9	TRBD1	CASSAKRTGLYNEQFF	TGTGCCAGCAGCGCAAAACGGACAGGGCTTTACAATGAGCAGTTCTTC
-	TRBJ2-1	TRBV4-2	TRBD2	CASSQGASGSYNEQFF	TGTGCCAGCAGCCAAGGGGCTAGCGGATCCTACAATGAGCAGTTCTTC
-	TRBJ2-7	TRBV5-1	-	CASSPLGAASYEQYF	TGCGCCAGCAGTCCGTTGGGTGCGGCCTCCTACGAGCAGTACTTC
-	TRBJ1-4	TRBV11-2	TRBD1	CASSLVGTATNEKLFF	TGTGCCAGCAGCTTAGTCGGGACAGCAACTAATGAAAAACTGTTTTTT
-	TRBJ2-7	TRBV4-2	TRBD1	CASSQEWGDRGGYEQYF	TGTGCCAGCAGCCAAGAATGGGGGGACAGGGGAGGCTACGAGCAGTACTTC
-	TRBJ1-5	TRBV19	-	CASSIQGWADQPQHF	TGTGCCAGTAGTATCCAGGGCTGGGCGGATCAGCCCCAGCATTTT
-	TRBJ2-7	TRBV30	TRBD1	CAWGWGQGQEQYF	TGTGCCTGGGGTTGGGGACAGGGTCAAGAGCAGTACTTC
few	TRBJ1-1	TRBV2	-	CASWGGAEAFF	TGTGCCAGCTGGGGGGGCGCTGAAGCTTTCTTT
few	TRBJ1-2	TRBV6-5	-	CASSSPGYGYTF	TGTGCCAGCAGTTCACCCGGCTATGGCTACACCTTC
-	TRBJ1-2	TRBV10-3	-	CAISELSALYGYTF	TGTGCCATCAGTGAGCTGTCAGCGCTCTATGGCTACACCTTC
-	TRBJ2-1	TRBV5-5	-	CASSLGTYNEQFF	TGTGCCAGCAGCCTCGGGACCTACAATGAGCAGTTCTTC
-	TRBJ1-5	TRBV7-6	-	CASSLGQRYGPQHF	TGTGCCAGCAGCTTAGGACAGCGCTACGGGCCCCAGCATTTT
-	TRBJ2-7	TRBV30	TRBD2	CAWSVLAGPGEQYF	TGTGCCTGGAGTGTATTAGCGGGACCGGGGGAGCAGTACTTC
few	TRBJ2-2	TRBV5-1	-	CASSLTGLRNTGELFF	TGCGCCAGCAGCCTAACGGGACTCCGGAACACCGGGGAGCTGTTTTTT
-	TRBJ2-6	TRBV29-1	TRBD2	CSVEDPLAGRSGANVLTF	TGCAGCGTTGAAGATCCCCTAGCGGGCCGCTCTGGGGCCAACGTCCTGACTTTC
-	TRBJ2-1	TRBV5-4	-	CASSLGLNNEQFF	TGTGCCAGCAGCTTGGGACTAAACAATGAGCAGTTCTTC
-	TRBJ2-1	TRBV7-3	TRBD1	CASSLTLLNPGGRPSNEQFF	TGTGCCAGCAGCCTGACCTTGCTCAACCCAGGGGGTAGACCTTCCAATGAGCAGTTCTTC